This T cell receptor beta chain was sequenced in a study of T cell changes during pregnancy in multiple sclerosis. The CDR3 totals 15 residues. Germline assignment: CDR1 SGHNT and CDR2 YYREEE (reference sequence). The J segment lost 0 bases and the V segment lost 4 bases, leaving 4 bases of the junction unmatched. The assay was immunoSEQ multiplex PCR, and TCRdb's table has in-frame clones only and misses some. The sample lists some 47,000 clones, 95% to 96% occurring once. This receptor was taken from a female donor with multiple sclerosis, enrolled in a pregnancy study. Sample: peripheral blood, taken in the second trimester of pregnancy. This chain links TRBV5-4 with TRBJ2-7; 10 bases match TRBD2. The CDR3, as DNA: TGTGCCAGCAGCCTGGGACTAGCGAACTCCTACGAGCAGTACTTC. Protein: CASSLGLANSYEQYF.